This paragraph covers one T cell receptor beta chain sequence. It lacks a known antigen. No clone much larger than this one lies a single base away; base qualities are absent. This sample was included in a study of Ad26.COV2.S vaccination and SARS-CoV-2 variants (dated by TCRdb to 2020 to 2023). Broadly, across the study: Donors in the vaccine arm were drawn from COV1001, a phase I-IIa trial of Ad26.COV2.S in healthy adults that was multicentre, randomized, double-blind and placebo-controlled. TCRbeta repertoire sequencing was used to assess the specificity and breadth of SARS-CoV-2-reactive T cell receptors after Ad26.COV2.S vaccination. Ad26.COV2.S was administered intramuscularly at a dose of 5x10^10 or 1x10^11 viral particles, either as one shot or as two shots given 56 days apart. A total of 32 samples were included in the TCR-sequenced set, comprising about 20 Ad26.COV2.S vaccine recipients, 5 placebo recipients and 8 SARS-CoV-2 convalescent individuals. Blinding of investigators to trial group allocation was maintained during experiments and outcome assessment. Participants in the trial were split at random into five groups of five each, receiving low-dose or high-dose Ad26.COV2.S once or twice, or else placebo on both occasions. Here is what the overall study found, with its caveats: Ad26.COV2.S recipients had higher spike-specific TCR breadth than placebo recipients (P = 0.0014). Non-spike TCR breadth was comparable between vaccine and placebo recipients, consistent with the vaccine containing only spike. The study was not powered to compare responses between vaccine doses or regimens. According to the authors, total T cell responses may have been underestimated by the TCR breadth and depth analyses. After vaccination, substantial breadth of spike-specific CD8+ and CD4+ T cell responses was reported.

The germline V gene provides CDR1 LGHNA and CDR2 YSLEER. Trimming removed 1 base from V and 5 bases from J, leaving 14 bases between the germline ends. The CDR3 has 16 amino acids, counting the end cysteine and phenylalanine. Kept here is only the CDR3 DNA, which spans 48 bases and is read in frame from base 1. TCRbeta CDR3 regions were sequenced with the immunoSEQ Assay. After extraction, genomic DNA underwent amplification by bias-controlled multiplex PCR, followed by high-throughput sequencing. Per the authors' processing: To quantify the absolute abundance of every unique TCRbeta CDR3 region, sequences were collapsed and filtered. Usable DNA was measured by amplifying reference genes present in all nucleated cells, and TCRbeta template counts were normalized to that usable DNA to estimate T cell fraction. Repertoire TCRs were annotated as SARS-CoV-2-specific when V gene, CDR3 amino acid sequence and J gene were exactly matched to a known reactive TCR set. The reference SARS-CoV-2 TCR set was obtained from MIRA and was filtered for enrichment in COVID-19-positive ImmuneCODE repertoires, whereby public or cross-reactive TCRs were removed. Using the MIRA antigens, annotated TCRs were further analysed by specific ORF or by position within an ORF. Breadth was defined as annotated unique rearrangements over total unique productive rearrangements; depth was the summed frequency of those rearrangements. Two-sided Wilcoxon rank-sum tests were used to compare TCR breadth between groups. In TCRdb, the immuneACCESS table is reduced to in-frame sequences with V and J assigned. These tables do not hold every clone; where another copy was compared, an unresolved V gene accounts for under half, and the others remain unexplained. D and trimming come from the DNA, and the V and J calls and clone size come from that table. The sample data list some 250,000 clones, and 70% to 90% of these were observed just once. Jointly, the top ten make up over 8.5% of the sample.

The treatment or condition label on this specimen signifies: some 20 received Ad26.COV2.S at low or high dose, single or two shots; about 5 received placebo; per-sample allocation not given. For vaccine and placebo recipients, the sequenced repertoires came from samples collected on day 63 after the first injection. In Cohort 1b, around 25 adults aged 18-55 years were enrolled at a single site in Boston, USA, between 29 July and 7 August 2020. Ad26.COV2.S was a replication-incompetent adenovirus type 26 vector expressing a prefusion-stabilized SARS-CoV-2 spike protein from the original Wuhan strain.

Here the chain combines TRBV4-3 and TRBJ2-2, with the identity of the D gene unclear. This specimen was peripheral blood, taken in a trial of Ad26.COV2.S vaccine versus placebo. The clonotype originates from a person between 18 and 65 years old who received the Ad26.COV2.S COVID-19 vaccine or a placebo. The sequenced DNA: TGCGCCAGCAGCCAAGTCGGCCAGGTTCTTACCGGGGAGCTGTTTTTT. Translation gives CASSQVGQVLTGELFF.